This passage covers 15 T cell receptor beta chains from one sample sequenced in a study of CD8+ T cells in alopecia areata. RNA extraction and reverse transcription yielded cDNA as sequencing template. The method was immunoSEQ multiplex PCR; TCRdb's version includes in-frame clones alone and lacks a portion of them. The sample gives about 110,000 clones, roughly three fifths of which show up once; less than 15% is in the top ten. Treatment defined: oral pan-JAK inhibitor, 5-10 mg twice daily. The specimen comprised CD8+ T cells sorted from blood, sampled at week 24, from a patient treated with tofacitinib. The receptors originated from a human donor with alopecia areata.

This clone has just a few counts. This chain joins TRBV5-6 and TRBJ2-7, with 11 bases lining up with TRBD1. V trimming: 4 bases; J trimming: 3 bases; junction bases outside the gene matches: 6. CDR1 and CDR2 (germline): SGHDT, YYEEEE. The CDR3 length is 15 residues. The CDR3, as DNA: TGTGCCAGCAGCGGGTCGGGACAGGGGGTCTACGAGCAGTACTTC. Its protein product is CASSGSGQGVYEQYF. Supplemented by reference TRBV5-6 and TRBJ2-7, the full variable domain reads DAGVTQSPTHLIKTRGQQVTLRCSPKSGHDTVSWYQQALGQGPQFIFQYYEEEERQRGNFPDRFSGHQFPNYSSELNVNALLLGDSALYLCASSGSGQGVYEQYFGPGTRLTVT.

Only one count was recorded for this clone. The junction departs from the called germline gene at one end, perhaps through a read error. V and J are TRBV30 and TRBJ2-7; D gene unclear. The CDR3 length is 13 residues. Germline CDR1 and CDR2: GTSNPN and SVGIG (reference sequence). Here the CDR3 DNA reads TGTGCCTGGAGTGTGGACCAAGTGGACGAGCGGTACTTC. This gives the protein CAWSVDQVDERYF. Drawing the rest from reference TRBV30 and TRBJ2-7, the complete variable domain is SQTIHQWPATLVQPVGSPLSLECTVEGTSNPNLYWYRQAAGRGLQLLFYSVGIGQISSEVPQNLSASRPQDRQFILSSKKLLLSDSGFYLCAWSVDQVDERYFGPGTRLTVT.

This clone was picked up a small number of times. The rearrangement uses TRBV6-5 and TRBJ2-2; D is undetermined. Trimming pared 2 bases from V and 1 base from J, leaving 5 bases between. CDR3 size: 14 residues. Germline V gene lookup returns CDR1 MNHEY and CDR2 SVGAGI. The CDR3 loop reads CASSYRLNTGELFF. The CDR3 bases are TGTGCCAGCAGTTACCGACTGAACACCGGGGAGCTGTTTTTT.

The chain joins TRBV10-3 to TRBJ1-3; D may be TRBD1 (6 bases). The V end lost 10 bases, the J end lost 0 bases, and 10 bases lay between the germline ends. This CDR3 comprises 13 residues. CDR1 is ENHRY, CDR2 SYGVKD, per germline. CDR3 bases: TGTGCCACCGTGGGGGCCTCTGGAAACACCATATATTTT. The encoded protein is CATVGASGNTIYF.

The rearrangement uses TRBV11-2 and TRBJ1-2; D not certain. The CDR3 consists of 10 residues. Trimming cost V 11 bases and J 4 bases, with 8 bases left between them. Germline loops: CDR1 SGHAT, CDR2 FQNNGV. CDR3: CAVGRYGYTF. As DNA, the CDR3 is TGTGCCGTCGGCCGCTATGGCTACACCTTC.

This clone was observed a handful of times. The chain links TRBV30 to TRBJ2-7, with D hard to call. The CDR3 is 12 residues long. Looked up from germline, CDR1 is GTSNPN and CDR2 is SVGIG (reference sequence). The germline V and J ends were trimmed by 0 bases and 3 bases, with 6 bases remaining between them. CDR3 amino acids: CAWSVPGYEQYF. The CDR3 bases are TGTGCCTGGAGTGTACCGGGCTACGAGCAGTACTTC.

This chain joins TRBV2 and TRBJ2-7; a possible D gene is TRBD2 (5 bases). The germline gives CDR1 SNHLY, CDR2 FYNNEI. This CDR3 has 14 residues. V dropped 1 base and J dropped 5 bases, with 12 bases sitting between them. CDR3 bases: TGTGCCAGCAGTGAAGGAGGCCAGCGGCACGAGCAGTACTTC. Encoded protein: CASSEGGQRHEQYF.

The chain combines TRBV7-9 with TRBJ1-5, with D unclear. The CDR3 length is 12 residues. The V gene's germline CDR1 is SEHNR and CDR2 FQNEAQ (reference sequence). With 1 base removed from V and 7 bases from J, the gap between germline ends came to 5 bases. The CDR3 nucleotides are TGTGCCAGCAGCTTAGTGAAGCAGCCCCAGCATTTT. This sequence encodes CASSLVKQPQHF.

This clone turned up a few times. For the CDR3, the DNA is TGTGCCAGCAGACTACCAAGAGGGGGGACAGTTGATTCACCCCTCCACTTT. Its translation: CASRLPRGGTVDSPLHF. This chain links TRBV27 with TRBJ1-6; TRBD1 matches at 7 bases. The CDR3 extends over 17 amino acids. V was pared by 6 bases and J by 8 bases, with 16 bases of the junction left unmatched. Germline loops: CDR1 MNHEY, CDR2 SMNVEV (reference sequence).

The chain recombines TRBV5-1 with TRBJ1-1; D may be TRBD1 (5 bases). In germline, CDR1 is SGHRS, CDR2 YFSETQ. Trimming removed 7 bases from V and 6 bases from J, with 25 bases in between. The CDR3 covers 16 residues. The CDR3 loop reads CASRIRANTVVAEAFF. CDR3 coding DNA: TGCGCCAGCCGGATCAGGGCGAACACGGTTGTTGCTGAAGCTTTCTTT.

This chain connects TRBV23-1 to TRBJ2-7, with D maybe TRBD1 (6 bases). TRBV23-1 is placed among ORFs of uncertain function. The CDR3 extends over 14 amino acids. V shed 2 bases and J shed 6 bases, with 14 bases lying between them. The CDR3 coding sequence is TGCGCCAGCAGTCAAACCACACACAGGGTCGAGCAGTACTTC. This gives the protein CASSQTTHRVEQYF.

The rearrangement uses TRBV29-1 and TRBJ2-1; no reliable D call. V gave up 6 bases and J gave up 6 bases, with 6 bases separating them. The CDR3 spans 10 residues. CDR1 is SQVTM and CDR2 is ANQGSEA in the germline V gene. The CDR3 DNA reads TGCAGCGTACAGAGCAATGAGCAGTTCTTC. The encoded protein is CSVQSNEQFF.

This chain connects TRBV2 to TRBJ2-7, with TRBD1 matching 10 bases. Trimming removed 2 bases from V and 6 bases from J; junction bases left unmatched: 4. The CDR3 sequence is 14 residues long. Looked up from germline, CDR1 is SNHLY and CDR2 is FYNNEI. The CDR3 region is CASSEMGQGSEQYF. CDR3 DNA: TGTGCCAGCAGTGAAATGGGACAGGGGTCCGAGCAGTACTTC.

This chain uses TRBV7-9 with TRBJ1-4, with D hard to call. Trimming removed 5 bases from V and 0 bases from J, with 7 bases in between. CDR3 length equals 14 residues. Germline V lookup: CDR1 SEHNR, CDR2 FQNEAQ (reference sequence). CDR3 DNA: TGTGCCAGCAGCAGACTAACAACTAATGAAAAACTGTTTTTT. Residues: CASSRLTTNEKLFF.

The sample holds a few counts of this clone. The chain combines TRBV7-8 with TRBJ2-1; TRBD2 aligns across 10 bases. Germline V gene data show CDR1 as SGHVS and CDR2 as FQNEAQ. There are 16 residues in the CDR3. The junction had 6 bases not matched to a gene; V was cut back by 3 bases and J by 4 bases. CDR3 in DNA: TGTGCCAGCAGCTTGATTAGCGGGGGGCGGTACAATGAGCAGTTCTTC. It yields the protein CASSLISGGRYNEQFF.